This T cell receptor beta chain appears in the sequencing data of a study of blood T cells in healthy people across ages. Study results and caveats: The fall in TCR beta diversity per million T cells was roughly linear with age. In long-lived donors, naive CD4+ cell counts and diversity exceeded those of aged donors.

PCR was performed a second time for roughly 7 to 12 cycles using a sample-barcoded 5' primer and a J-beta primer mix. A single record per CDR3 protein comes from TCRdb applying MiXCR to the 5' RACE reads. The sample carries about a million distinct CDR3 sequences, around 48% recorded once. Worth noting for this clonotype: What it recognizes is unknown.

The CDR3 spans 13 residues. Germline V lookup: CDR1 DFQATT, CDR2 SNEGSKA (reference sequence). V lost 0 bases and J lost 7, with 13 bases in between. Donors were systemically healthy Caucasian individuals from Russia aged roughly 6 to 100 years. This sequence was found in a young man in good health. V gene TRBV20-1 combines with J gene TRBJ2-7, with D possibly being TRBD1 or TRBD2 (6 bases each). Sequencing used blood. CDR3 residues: CSARDRRGNEQYF. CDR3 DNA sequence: TGCAGTGCTAGAGACCGGAGGGGGAATGAGCAGTACTTC.